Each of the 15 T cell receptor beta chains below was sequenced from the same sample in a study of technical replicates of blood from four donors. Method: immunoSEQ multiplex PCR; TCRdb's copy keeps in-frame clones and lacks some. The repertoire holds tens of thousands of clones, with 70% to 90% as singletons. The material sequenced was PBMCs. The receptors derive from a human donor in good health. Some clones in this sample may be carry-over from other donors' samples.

CDR3: CASSLLAGARDTQYF. Written as DNA, the CDR3 is TGTGCCAGCAGCTTATTAGCGGGGGCGAGAGATACGCAGTATTTT. The genes are TRBV7-3 and TRBJ2-3; 9 bases fit TRBD2. The CDR3 extends over 15 amino acids. Looked up from germline, CDR1 is SGHTA and CDR2 is FQGTGA. V was clipped by 2 bases and J by 5 bases; unmatched bases: 5.

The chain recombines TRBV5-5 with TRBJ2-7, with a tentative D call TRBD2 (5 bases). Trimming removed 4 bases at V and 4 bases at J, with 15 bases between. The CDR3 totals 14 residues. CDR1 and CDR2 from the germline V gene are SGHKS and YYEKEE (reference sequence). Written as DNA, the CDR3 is TGTGCCAGCAGCACCGGGGTTTCGCGGTACGAGCAGTACTTC. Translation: CASSTGVSRYEQYF.

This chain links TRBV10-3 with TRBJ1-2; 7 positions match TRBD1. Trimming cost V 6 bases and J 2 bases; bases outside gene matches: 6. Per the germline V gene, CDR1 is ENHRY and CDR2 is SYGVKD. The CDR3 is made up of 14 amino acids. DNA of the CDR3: TGTGCCATCAGCCGATTGACAGGGAACTATGGCTACACCTTC. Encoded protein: CAISRLTGNYGYTF.

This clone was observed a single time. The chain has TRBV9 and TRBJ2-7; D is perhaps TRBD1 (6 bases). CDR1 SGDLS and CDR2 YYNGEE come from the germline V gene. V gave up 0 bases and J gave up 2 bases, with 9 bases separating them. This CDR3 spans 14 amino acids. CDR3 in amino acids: CASSVGGGTYEQYF. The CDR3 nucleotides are TGTGCCAGCAGCGTAGGAGGGGGTACCTACGAGCAGTACTTC.

In nucleotides, the CDR3 is TGTGCCAGCAGCGAGACAGGGTCCAATTCACCCCTCCACTTT. Its translation is CASSETGSNSPLHF. The chain is built from TRBV9 and TRBJ1-6; 7 bases align to TRBD1. V shed 3 bases, J shed 7 bases, and the junction held 4 bases outside the gene matches. Per germline, CDR1 SGDLS and CDR2 YYNGEE. The CDR3 totals 14 residues.

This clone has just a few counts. For the CDR3, the DNA is TGTGCCAGCAGCCTGCATACGGGGGGTAATTCACCCCTCCACTTT. It specifies CASSLHTGGNSPLHF. The V call is TRBV7-9, the J call TRBJ1-6, with a weak D call TRBD1 (5 bases). The V and J ends lost 5 bases and 6 bases respectively, with 14 bases between them. CDR3 length equals 15 residues. CDR1 SEHNR and CDR2 FQNEAQ come from the germline V gene (reference sequence).

CDR3 DNA sequence: TGTGCCAGCAGCATAGGGACACACCCTAATGAAAAACTGTTTTTT. It is translated as CASSIGTHPNEKLFF. The genes are TRBV5-4 and TRBJ1-4; TRBD1 is a possible D gene (6 bases). The germline V gene has CDR1 SGHNT and CDR2 YYREEE (reference sequence). CDR3 length equals 15 residues. Trimming took off 4 bases at V and 3 bases at J, with 13 bases between the two ends.

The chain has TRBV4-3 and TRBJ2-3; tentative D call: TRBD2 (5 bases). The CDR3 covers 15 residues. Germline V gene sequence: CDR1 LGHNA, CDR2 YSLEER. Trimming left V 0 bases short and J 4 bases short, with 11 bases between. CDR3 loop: CASSQDPRDPDTQYF. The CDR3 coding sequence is TGCGCCAGCAGCCAAGATCCGAGGGATCCAGATACGCAGTATTTT.

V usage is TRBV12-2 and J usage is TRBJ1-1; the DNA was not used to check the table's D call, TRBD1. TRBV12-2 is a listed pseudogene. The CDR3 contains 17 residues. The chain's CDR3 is CASRSPTGRLENTEAFF. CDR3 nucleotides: TGTGCAAGTCGCTCGCCGACAGGGAGGCTCGAGAACACTGAAGCTTTCTTT.

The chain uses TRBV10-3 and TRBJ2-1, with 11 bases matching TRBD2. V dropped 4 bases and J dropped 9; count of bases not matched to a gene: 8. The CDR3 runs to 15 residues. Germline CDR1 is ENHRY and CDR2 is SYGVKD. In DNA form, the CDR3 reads TGTGCCATCAGTGGTACTAGCGGGGGAGCGCTTGAGCAGTTCTTC. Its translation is CAISGTSGGALEQFF.

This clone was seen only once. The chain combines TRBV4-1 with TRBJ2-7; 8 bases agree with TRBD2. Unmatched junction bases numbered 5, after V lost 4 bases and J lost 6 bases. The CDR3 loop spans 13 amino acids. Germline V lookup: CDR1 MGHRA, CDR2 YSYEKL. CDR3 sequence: CASSPLAGGEQYF. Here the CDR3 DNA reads TGCGCCAGCAGCCCCCTTGCGGGAGGCGAGCAGTACTTC.

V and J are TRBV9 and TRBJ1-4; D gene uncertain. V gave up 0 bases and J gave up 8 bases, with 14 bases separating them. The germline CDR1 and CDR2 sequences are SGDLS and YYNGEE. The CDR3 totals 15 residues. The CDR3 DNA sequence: TGTGCCAGCAGCGTAGGGTTGAGGGAAGGCGAAAAACTGTTTTTT. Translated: CASSVGLREGEKLFF.

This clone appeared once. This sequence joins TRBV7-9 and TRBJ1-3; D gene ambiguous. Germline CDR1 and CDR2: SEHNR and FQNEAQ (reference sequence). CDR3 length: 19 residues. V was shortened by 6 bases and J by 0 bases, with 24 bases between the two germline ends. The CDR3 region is CASRGGGYVGWSSGNTIYF. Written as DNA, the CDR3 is TGTGCCAGCAGGGGCGGAGGGTATGTTGGCTGGTCCTCTGGAAACACCATATATTTT.

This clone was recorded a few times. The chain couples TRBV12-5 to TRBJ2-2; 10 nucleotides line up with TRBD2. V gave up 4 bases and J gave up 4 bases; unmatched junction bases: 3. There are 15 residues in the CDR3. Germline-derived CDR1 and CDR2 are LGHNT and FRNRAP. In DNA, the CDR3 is TGTGCTAGTGGTTCCGGACTAGCGGCCACCGGGGAGCTGTTTTTT. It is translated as CASGSGLAATGELFF.

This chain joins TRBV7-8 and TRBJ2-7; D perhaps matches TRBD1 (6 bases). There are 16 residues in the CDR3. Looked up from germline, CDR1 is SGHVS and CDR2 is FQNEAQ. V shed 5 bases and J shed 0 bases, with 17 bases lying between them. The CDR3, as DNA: TGTGCCAGCAGCCAGCCCCGGGACAAATTCTCCTACGAGCAGTACTTC. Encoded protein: CASSQPRDKFSYEQYF.